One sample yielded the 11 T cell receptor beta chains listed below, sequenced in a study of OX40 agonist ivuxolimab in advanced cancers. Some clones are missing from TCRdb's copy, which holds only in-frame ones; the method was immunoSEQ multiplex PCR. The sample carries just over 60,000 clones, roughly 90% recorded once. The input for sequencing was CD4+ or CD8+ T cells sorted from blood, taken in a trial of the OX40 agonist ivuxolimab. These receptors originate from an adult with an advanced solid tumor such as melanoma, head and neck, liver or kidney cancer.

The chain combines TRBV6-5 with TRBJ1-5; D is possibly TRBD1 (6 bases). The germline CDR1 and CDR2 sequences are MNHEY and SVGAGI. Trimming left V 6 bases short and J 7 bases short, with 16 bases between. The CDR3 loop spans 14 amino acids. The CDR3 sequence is CASRSQARGQPQHF. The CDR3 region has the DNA TGTGCCAGCAGGTCCCAGGCCAGGGGACAGCCCCAGCATTTT.

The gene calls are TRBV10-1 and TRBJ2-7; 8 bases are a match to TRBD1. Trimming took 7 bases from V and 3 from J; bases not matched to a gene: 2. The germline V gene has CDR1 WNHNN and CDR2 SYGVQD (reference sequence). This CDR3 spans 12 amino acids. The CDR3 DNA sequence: TGCGCCAGCAACGACAGGGGCTACGAGCAGTACTTC. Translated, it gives CASNDRGYEQYF.

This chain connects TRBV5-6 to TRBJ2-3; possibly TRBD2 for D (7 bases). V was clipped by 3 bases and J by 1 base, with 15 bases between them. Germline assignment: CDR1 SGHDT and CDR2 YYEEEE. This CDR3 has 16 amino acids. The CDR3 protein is CASSWWEGVGTDTQYF. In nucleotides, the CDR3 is TGTGCCAGCAGCTGGTGGGAGGGGGTGGGCACAGATACGCAGTATTTT.

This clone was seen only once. This CDR3 reads CASSGHVELFF. In DNA form, the CDR3 reads TGCGCCAGCAGTGGGCACGTGGAGCTGTTTTTT. This chain links TRBV5-1 with TRBJ2-2; D gene ambiguous. Germline values: CDR1 SGHRS, CDR2 YFSETQ. Trimming took 5 bases from V and 10 from J, leaving 9 bases between them. The CDR3 runs to 11 residues.

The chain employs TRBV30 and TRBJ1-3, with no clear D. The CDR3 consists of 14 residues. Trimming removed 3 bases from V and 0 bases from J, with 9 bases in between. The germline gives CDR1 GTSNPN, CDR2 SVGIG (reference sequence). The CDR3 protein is CAWRMSGSGNTIYF. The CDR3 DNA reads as TGTGCCTGGAGAATGTCGGGCTCTGGAAACACCATATATTTT.

The CDR3 DNA sequence: TGCAGCGTAGACCGGGGCAGGGGTGGGAATGAGCAGTTCTTC. It codes for CSVDRGRGGNEQFF. This chain uses TRBV29-1 with TRBJ2-1; D perhaps matches TRBD1 (6 bases). Per germline, CDR1 SQVTM and CDR2 ANQGSEA. The CDR3 spans 14 residues. The V gene lost 6 bases and the J gene lost 7 bases, with 19 bases spanning the gap.

CDR3 nucleotide sequence: TGTGCCAGCAGTTACTCGAGGGGAAGAAGGACCGGGGAGCTGTTTTTT. The encoded protein is CASSYSRGRRTGELFF. This rearrangement joins TRBV6-5 to TRBJ2-2, with D tentatively TRBD1 or TRBD2 (5 bases each). CDR3 length: 16 amino acids. Trimming cost V 0 bases and J 5 bases, with 13 bases left between them. The germline V gene has CDR1 MNHEY and CDR2 SVGAGI.

The CDR3 DNA reads as TGCGCCAGCAGCCGGACAGTCGCGAACACCGGGGAGCTGTTTTTT. Amino acids: CASSRTVANTGELFF. V usage is TRBV5-1 and J usage is TRBJ2-2, with a weak D call TRBD1 (6 bases). V shed 4 bases and J shed 0 bases, with 10 bases lying between them. The CDR3 spans 15 residues. Germline V lookup: CDR1 SGHRS, CDR2 YFSETQ. Together with reference TRBV5-1 and TRBJ2-2, the CDR3 gives the full variable domain: KAGVTQTPRYLIKTRGQQVTLSCSPISGHRSVSWYQQTPGQGLQFLFEYFSETQRNKGNFPGRFSGRQFSNSRSEMNVSTLELGDSALYLCASSRTVANTGELFFGEGSRLTVL.

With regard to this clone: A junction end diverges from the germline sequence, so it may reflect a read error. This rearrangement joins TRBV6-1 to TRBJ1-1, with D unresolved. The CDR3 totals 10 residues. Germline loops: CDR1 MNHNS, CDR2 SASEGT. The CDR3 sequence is CASSESGGSF. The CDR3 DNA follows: TGTGCCAGCAGTGAATCTGGAGGGTCTTTT.

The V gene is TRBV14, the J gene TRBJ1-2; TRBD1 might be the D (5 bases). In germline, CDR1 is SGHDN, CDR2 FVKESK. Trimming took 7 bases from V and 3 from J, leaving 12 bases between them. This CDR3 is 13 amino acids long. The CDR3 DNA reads TGTGCCAGCACGGACACGGACTACTATGGCTACACCTTC. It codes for CASTDTDYYGYTF.

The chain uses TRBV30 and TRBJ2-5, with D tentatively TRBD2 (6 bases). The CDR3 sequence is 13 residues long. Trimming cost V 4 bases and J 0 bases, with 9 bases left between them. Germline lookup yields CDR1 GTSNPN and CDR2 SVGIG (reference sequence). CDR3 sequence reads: CAWTGTYQETQYF. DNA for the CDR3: TGTGCCTGGACCGGGACTTACCAAGAGACCCAGTACTTC. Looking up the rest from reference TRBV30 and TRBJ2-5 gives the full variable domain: SQTIHQWPATLVQPVGSPLSLECTVEGTSNPNLYWYRQAAGRGLQLLFYSVGIGQISSEVPQNLSASRPQDRQFILSSKKLLLSDSGFYLCAWTGTYQETQYFGPGTRLLVL.